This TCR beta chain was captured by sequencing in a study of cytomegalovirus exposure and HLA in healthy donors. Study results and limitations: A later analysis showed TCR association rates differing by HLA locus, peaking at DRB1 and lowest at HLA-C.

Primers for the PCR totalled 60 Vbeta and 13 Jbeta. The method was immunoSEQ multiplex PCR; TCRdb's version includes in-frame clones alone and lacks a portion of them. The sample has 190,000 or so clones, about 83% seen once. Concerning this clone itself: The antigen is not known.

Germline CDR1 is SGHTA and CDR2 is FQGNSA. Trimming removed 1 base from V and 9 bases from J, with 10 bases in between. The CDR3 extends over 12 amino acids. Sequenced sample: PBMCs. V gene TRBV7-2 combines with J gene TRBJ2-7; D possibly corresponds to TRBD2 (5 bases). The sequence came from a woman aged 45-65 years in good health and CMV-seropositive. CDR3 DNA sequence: TGTGCCAGCAGCTTAGACCTGGACTCGCAGTACTTC. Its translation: CASSLDLDSQYF.